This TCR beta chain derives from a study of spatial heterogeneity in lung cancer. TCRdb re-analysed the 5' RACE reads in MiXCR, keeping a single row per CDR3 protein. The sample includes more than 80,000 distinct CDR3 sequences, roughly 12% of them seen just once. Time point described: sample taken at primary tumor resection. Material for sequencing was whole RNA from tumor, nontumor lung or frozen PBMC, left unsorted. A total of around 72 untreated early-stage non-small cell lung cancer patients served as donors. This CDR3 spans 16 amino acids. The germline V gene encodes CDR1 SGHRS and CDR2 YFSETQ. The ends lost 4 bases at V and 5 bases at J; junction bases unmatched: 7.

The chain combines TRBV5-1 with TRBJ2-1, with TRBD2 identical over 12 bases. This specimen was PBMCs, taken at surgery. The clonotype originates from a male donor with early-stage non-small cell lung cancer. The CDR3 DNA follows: TGCGCCAGCAGCGGTCTAGCGGGAGGGCCTGACAATGAGCAGTTCTTC. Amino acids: CASSGLAGGPDNEQFF. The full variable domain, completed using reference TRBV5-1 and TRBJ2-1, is KAGVTQTPRYLIKTRGQQVTLSCSPISGHRSVSWYQQTPGQGLQFLFEYFSETQRNKGNFPGRFSGRQFSNSRSEMNVSTLELGDSALYLCASSGLAGGPDNEQFFGPGTRLTVL.